One and the same sample provided the 15 T cell receptor beta chains below, sequenced in a study of blood T cell repertoires in COVID-19. Data came from immunoSEQ multiplex PCR; TCRdb stores just in-frame clones and leaves some out. The top ten clones hold about 3.5% of a sample with about 160,000 clones, 65% to 90% of them seen once. Sample: peripheral blood. All receptors derive from a man between 65 and 79 years old with acute or convalescent COVID-19.

V gene TRBV5-1 combines with J gene TRBJ2-3; 10 bases line up with TRBD2. V lost 0 bases, J lost 3 bases, and 7 bases stayed unmatched. The CDR3 totals 17 residues. Germline V gives CDR1 SGHRS, CDR2 YFSETQ. This CDR3 reads CASSLARGAGGTDTQYF. The CDR3, as DNA: TGCGCCAGCAGCTTGGCCAGGGGAGCGGGAGGGACAGATACGCAGTATTTT.

This CDR3 reads CSASYPRAGPSYEQYF. In DNA, the CDR3 is TGCAGTGCTAGTTACCCCCGCGCAGGGCCATCCTACGAGCAGTACTTC. This chain links TRBV20-1 with TRBJ2-7; D possibly corresponds to TRBD1 (5 bases). The CDR3 covers 16 residues. Germline CDR1 reads DFQATT; CDR2 reads SNEGSKA (reference sequence). With 3 bases removed from V and 1 base from J, the gap between germline ends came to 19 bases.

V is TRBV14 and J is TRBJ1-6; no clear D gene. V dropped 4 bases and J dropped 7 bases, with 14 bases sitting between them. This CDR3 spans 15 amino acids. Germline V gene sequence: CDR1 SGHDN, CDR2 FVKESK. The CDR3 protein is CASSPRVSNNSPLHF. The CDR3 nucleotides read TGTGCCAGCAGCCCTCGCGTCTCCAACAATTCACCCCTCCACTTT.

The J gene is TRBJ2-5, the V gene TRBV5-4; possibly TRBD2 for D (7 bases). V was pared by 0 bases and J by 4 bases, with 13 bases between. This CDR3 has 15 amino acids. The germline V gene has CDR1 SGHNT and CDR2 YYREEE (reference sequence). CDR3 residues: CASSLVTGRGETQYF. The CDR3 DNA is TGTGCCAGCAGCTTGGTTACAGGGAGGGGAGAGACCCAGTACTTC.

The J gene is TRBJ2-2, the V gene TRBV29-1, with 8 positions matching TRBD1. Per the germline V gene, CDR1 is SQVTM and CDR2 is ANQGSEA. The CDR3 has 13 residues. After removal of 7 bases from V and 5 bases from J, the junction contained 6 bases not matched to a gene. In DNA, the CDR3 is TGCAGCGCCGGACAGGGCGTAACCGGGGAGCTGTTTTTT. Residues: CSAGQGVTGELFF.

The chain carries TRBV9 and TRBJ1-6; TRBD1 is a possible D gene (6 bases). The V and J ends lost 1 base and 13 bases respectively, with 15 bases between them. The CDR3 has 14 amino acids. Germline CDR1 and CDR2: SGDLS and YYNGEE. As DNA, the CDR3 is TGTGCCAGCAGCGTAACCCCAGGGGTGGGGCCCCTCCACTTT. Its translation: CASSVTPGVGPLHF.

This chain uses TRBV27 with TRBJ2-7; 12 positions match TRBD2. CDR3 length equals 15 residues. Germline CDR1 reads MNHEY; CDR2 reads SMNVEV (reference sequence). V was clipped by 8 bases and J by 2 bases; unmatched bases: 7. The chain's CDR3 is CASRTSGKGTYEQYF. CDR3 sequence (DNA): TGTGCCAGCCGGACTAGCGGGAAAGGCACCTACGAGCAGTACTTC.

The V call is TRBV3-1 (or the pseudogene TRBV3-2), the J call TRBJ2-2; the match to TRBD2 covers 10 bases. CDR1 is LGHDT, CDR2 YNNKEL, per germline (reference sequence). V shed 2 bases and J 0 bases; nucleotides not matched to a gene: 0. The CDR3 sequence is 16 residues long. Here the CDR3 DNA reads TGTGCCAGCAGCCAACTAGCGGGAGCGAACACCGGGGAGCTGTTTTTT. Encoded protein: CASSQLAGANTGELFF.

The J gene is TRBJ2-7, the V gene TRBV28; 9 bases agree with TRBD1. The CDR3 is made up of 17 amino acids. V was pared by 5 bases and J by 6 bases, with 17 bases of the junction left unmatched. From germline, CDR1 is MDHEN and CDR2 SYDVKM. The CDR3 DNA sequence: TGTGCCAGCAGTAAAATTCGGACAGGGGTAAGGAGGTCCGAGCAGTACTTC. Translated, it gives CASSKIRTGVRRSEQYF.

V usage is TRBV28 and J usage is TRBJ1-4; TRBD1 agrees at 9 bases. The CDR3 has 16 amino acids. J gave up 8 bases and V 6 bases, and 13 bases lay outside the gene matches. The germline CDR1 and CDR2 sequences are MDHEN and SYDVKM. CDR3 nucleotides: TGTGCCAGCAGCTCCATGGGACAGGGAGGAGGAGAAAAACTGTTTTTT. Protein sequence: CASSSMGQGGGEKLFF.

The genes are TRBV27 and TRBJ2-3, with TRBD2 identical over 10 bases. The CDR3 loop spans 16 amino acids. V dropped 4 bases and J dropped 5; count of bases not matched to a gene: 9. Per germline, CDR1 MNHEY and CDR2 SMNVEV (reference sequence). This CDR3 reads CASSYSSGRARDTQYF. DNA of the CDR3: TGTGCCAGCAGTTACAGCAGCGGGAGGGCCAGAGATACGCAGTATTTT.

The chain uses TRBV5-1 and TRBJ2-1; TRBD1 might be the D (7 bases). CDR1 and CDR2 from the germline V gene are SGHRS and YFSETQ. The CDR3 is made up of 15 amino acids. The germline V and J ends were trimmed by 0 bases and 6 bases, with 13 bases remaining between them. This CDR3 reads CASSLGRGPFNEQFF. As DNA, the CDR3 is TGCGCCAGCAGCTTGGGGAGGGGGCCCTTCAATGAGCAGTTCTTC. Drawing the rest from reference TRBV5-1 and TRBJ2-1, the complete variable domain is KAGVTQTPRYLIKTRGQQVTLSCSPISGHRSVSWYQQTPGQGLQFLFEYFSETQRNKGNFPGRFSGRQFSNSRSEMNVSTLELGDSALYLCASSLGRGPFNEQFFGPGTRLTVL.

V gene TRBV5-1 combines with J gene TRBJ2-5; D call uncertain. This CDR3 has 15 amino acids. V lost 0 bases and J 2 bases, leaving 11 bases between the germline ends. Germline V gene sequence: CDR1 SGHRS, CDR2 YFSETQ. As DNA, the CDR3 is TGCGCCAGCAGCTTGGCTACACAGATTCAAGAGACCCAGTACTTC. Its protein product is CASSLATQIQETQYF.

This CDR3 is CASSLDGDTEAFF. In DNA form, the CDR3 reads TGTGCCAGCAGCTTAGACGGGGACACTGAAGCTTTCTTT. The rearrangement links TRBV11-3 to TRBJ1-1; D is unresolved. Germline V gene lookup returns CDR1 SGHNT and CDR2 YENEEA. This CDR3 is 13 amino acids long. Trimming took off 0 bases at V and 3 bases at J, with 5 bases between the two ends.

This clone was detected only once. The chain carries TRBV2 and TRBJ1-3, with a possible D match to TRBD1 (6 bases). Deletions cut 8 bases from V and 1 base from J, with 15 bases between. The CDR3 length is 15 residues. Germline CDR1 SNHLY, CDR2 FYNNEI. The CDR3 DNA is TGTGCCAGCTGCCCGGACAGCACATCTGGAAACACCATATATTTT. It codes for CASCPDSTSGNTIYF. Full variable domain (rest looked up from reference TRBV2 and TRBJ1-3): EPEVTQTPSHQVTQMGQEVILRCVPISNHLYFYWYRQILGQKVEFLVSFYNNEISEKSEIFDDQFSVERPDGSNFTLKIRSTKLEDSAMYFCASCPDSTSGNTIYFGEGSWLTVV.